This T cell receptor beta chain stems from a study of cytomegalovirus exposure and HLA in healthy donors. At collection, donors were nominally healthy, but unrecorded immune exposures were probable. Of note for this clone: The antigen is not known.

The PCR employed 60 Vbeta primers together with 13 Jbeta primers. Clones were read by immunoSEQ multiplex PCR, and TCRdb kept only the in-frame ones, dropping some. This repertoire shows under 250,000 clones, about 80% found once; its top ten account for almost 8%. Broader study findings: Published work reported that the classifier diagnosed cytomegalovirus status with high specificity and sensitivity. V- and J-gene trimming of TCR beta was linked (in a later analysis) to a missense DCLRE1C variant. TCR beta sequences numbering some 17,000 were associated with HLA alleles at 0.05 false discovery rate in a later analysis.

Per the germline V gene, CDR1 is MNHEY and CDR2 is SMNVEV (reference sequence). The CDR3 is 16 amino acids. The ends lost 6 bases at V and 0 bases at J; junction bases unmatched: 5. The rearrangement joins TRBV27 to TRBJ2-1; 10 positions agree with TRBD2. This receptor was identified in a woman aged 55-75 years in good health and CMV-seropositive. Sequenced: PBMCs. This chain's CDR3 is CASRGLAVFSYNEQFF. In nucleotides, the CDR3 is TGTGCCAGCAGAGGACTAGCGGTCTTCTCCTACAATGAGCAGTTCTTC.